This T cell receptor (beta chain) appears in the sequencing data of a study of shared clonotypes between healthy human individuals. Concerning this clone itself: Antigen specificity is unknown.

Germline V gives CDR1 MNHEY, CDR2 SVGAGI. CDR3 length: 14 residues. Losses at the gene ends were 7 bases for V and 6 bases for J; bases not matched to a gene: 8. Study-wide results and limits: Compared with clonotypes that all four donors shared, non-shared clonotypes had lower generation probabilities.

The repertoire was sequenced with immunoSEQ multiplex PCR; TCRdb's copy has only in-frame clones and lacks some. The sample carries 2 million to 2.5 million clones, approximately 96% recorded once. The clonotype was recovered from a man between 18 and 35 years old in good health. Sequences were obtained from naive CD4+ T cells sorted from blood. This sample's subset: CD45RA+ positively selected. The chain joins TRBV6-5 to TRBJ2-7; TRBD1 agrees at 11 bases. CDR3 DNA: TGTGCCAGCACCCCCGGGACAGGGGGATTCGAGCAGTACTTC. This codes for CASTPGTGGFEQYF.